Listed here is a single TCR beta chain. Its antigen is unknown. The source of the sample is a study of CD8+CD57+ T cells in acquired aplastic anemia. Turning to the study itself: Sorting CD4+ and CD8+ cells gave DNA averaging about 2.9 ug. Healthy donors averaged approximately 10 million reads for CD4+ cells. General study findings and limits: Patients were compared with controls for CD8+ Simpson's diversity, and no significant difference emerged. Between patients and controls, twenty-nine CD8+ CDR3 sequences were found in common.

Genomic DNA served as template for TCR beta VDJ and CDR3 profiling. Using its own MiXCR run on the reads, TCRdb lists one record per CDR3 protein. The data hold around 150,000 distinct CDR3 sequences, with around 45% observed a single time. With V trimmed by 6 bases and J by 5 bases, 3 bases remained unmatched. This CDR3 comprises 13 residues. Germline CDR1 is WSHSY and CDR2 is SAAADI. The V and J genes are TRBV10-2 and TRBJ2-7, with 11 bases lining up with TRBD1. The sequence was obtained from a human donor in good health. The source material was sorted CD4+, CD8+, or CD8+CD57+ T cells (not recorded which) from PBMCs. In nucleotides, the CDR3 is TGCGCCAGCAGATTGGACAGGGGGCACGAGCAGTACTTC. As protein: CASRLDRGHEQYF.